This T cell receptor beta chain was recovered during a study of cytomegalovirus exposure and HLA in healthy donors. General study findings and limits: From TCR beta sequences, most subjects' HLA-A and HLA-B alleles were reportedly predicted accurately. Immune exposure information available was restricted to CMV serostatus.

With regard to this clone: As yet, its antigen is unknown.

PCR used 60 Vbeta primers and 13 Jbeta primers. Libraries were prepared by immunoSEQ multiplex PCR; TCRdb keeps only in-frame clonotypes and omits some of them. The table has fewer than 250,000 clones, less than 85% seen once; the top ten hold approximately 4.8%. The sequence was collected from a man aged 30 to 45 in good health and CMV-seropositive. The sequenced sample consisted of PBMCs.

CDR3 coding DNA: TGTGCCTGGATCGGACAGCCAAACACTGAAGCTTTCTTT. Residues: CAWIGQPNTEAFF. The gene calls are TRBV30 and TRBJ1-1; possibly TRBD1 for D (6 bases). The CDR3 loop spans 13 amino acids. V shed 4 bases and J shed 2 bases, with 11 bases lying between them. Germline values: CDR1 GTSNPN, CDR2 SVGIG (reference sequence).